This T cell receptor beta chain comes out of a study of cytomegalovirus exposure and HLA in healthy donors. CDR1 is SQVTM, CDR2 ANQGSEA, per germline. Trimming took 1 base from V and 11 from J; bases not matched to a gene: 4. CDR3 length: 11 residues. This clone came up a few times. What it binds is unknown. It was with 60 Vbeta and 13 Jbeta primers that the PCR ran. Data came from immunoSEQ multiplex PCR; TCRdb stores just in-frame clones and leaves some out. The sample contains some 98,000 clones, around 76% of which appear only once. Investigators did not record CMV serostatus for this donor. Study-wide results and caveats: Some V segments, TRBV6-2 and TRBV6-3 among them, were indistinguishable and were therefore excluded.

Sequencing was carried out using PBMCs. The source of this sequence is a human donor in good health. The chain combines TRBV29-1 with TRBJ1-2; 7 nucleotides agree with TRBD1. Here the CDR3 DNA reads TGCAGCGTTGAAGGCGACAGGGTGTACACCTTC. It encodes CSVEGDRVYTF.